A single sample is the source of the 31 T cell receptor beta chains below, sequenced in a study of OX40 agonist ivuxolimab in advanced cancers. Using immunoSEQ multiplex PCR, the repertoire was profiled, and TCRdb retains in-frame clones only, with some absent. The sample holds tens of thousands of clones, 93% seen once. The sample consisted of CD4+ or CD8+ T cells sorted from blood, taken in a trial of the OX40 agonist ivuxolimab. These receptor sequences come from an adult with an advanced solid tumor such as melanoma, head and neck, liver or kidney cancer.

This clone has a handful of counts. Different DNA sequences within this sample yield the same CDR3. The CDR3 region has the DNA TGTGCCAGCAGCCCGCGACAGGTTACCGGGGAGCTGTTTTTT. Encoded protein: CASSPRQVTGELFF. The V gene is TRBV9, the J gene TRBJ2-2; perhaps TRBD1 as D (6 bases). Germline values: CDR1 SGDLS, CDR2 YYNGEE. This CDR3 region has 14 residues. V gave up 4 bases and J gave up 5 bases, with 12 bases separating them.

About this clone: A much larger clone sits a single nucleotide away, making a read error possible. The rearrangement joins TRBV27 to TRBJ1-1; 7 bases fit TRBD1. The CDR3 is 15 residues long. J lost 1 base, V lost 1 base, and 3 bases had no gene match. Germline V lookup: CDR1 MNHEY, CDR2 SMNVEV (reference sequence). The CDR3 DNA sequence: TGTGCCAGCAGTTTATGGACAGGAGGGAACACTGAAGCTTTCTTT. Translated: CASSLWTGGNTEAFF.

V and J are TRBV4-1 and TRBJ2-7; possibly TRBD1 for D (6 bases). Germline CDR1 is MGHRA and CDR2 is YSYEKL. There are 17 residues in the CDR3. The ends were cut back, 1 base at V and 0 bases at J, with 16 bases in the middle. DNA of the CDR3: TGCGCCAGCAGCCAAGTTAGTTCAGGGGTTGACTCCTACGAGCAGTACTTC. Encoded protein: CASSQVSSGVDSYEQYF.

This rearrangement joins TRBV5-1 to TRBJ2-1, with 7 nucleotides matching TRBD2. Per the germline V gene, CDR1 is SGHRS and CDR2 is YFSETQ. This CDR3 comprises 14 residues. After removal of 2 bases from V and 10 bases from J, the junction contained 9 bases not matched to a gene. The CDR3 protein is CASSLAGSTLEQFF. The CDR3, as DNA: TGCGCCAGCAGCTTAGCGGGATCGACCTTGGAGCAGTTCTTC.

CDR3 loop: CASSPISGGQETQYF. CDR3 DNA: TGTGCCAGCTCACCAATTTCCGGGGGCCAAGAGACCCAGTACTTC. The genes are TRBV18 and TRBJ2-5; possibly TRBD2 for D (6 bases). Trimming cost V 2 bases and J 1 base, with 11 bases left between them. The CDR3 is made up of 15 amino acids. Per the germline V gene, CDR1 is KGHSH and CDR2 is LQKENI.

The V and J genes are TRBV4-3 and TRBJ2-7; D gene unclear. The CDR3 spans 15 residues. V was shortened by 1 base and J by 0 bases, with 10 bases between the two germline ends. In germline, CDR1 is LGHNA, CDR2 YSLEER. The CDR3 DNA is TGCGCCAGCAGCCAAGGGATGGCCAGCTCCTACGAGCAGTACTTC. This codes for CASSQGMASSYEQYF.

This clone has more than one count but fewer than ten. The rearrangement links TRBV13 to TRBJ2-7; either TRBD1 or TRBD2 may fit D (6 bases each). Germline CDR1 and CDR2: PRHDT and FYEKMQ (reference sequence). Between the trimmed V and J ends, which lost 0 bases and 4 bases, there was a span of 7 bases. The CDR3 has 13 amino acids. This CDR3 is CASSLGGGYEQYF. The CDR3 bases are TGTGCCAGCAGCTTAGGAGGGGGGTACGAGCAGTACTTC.

This clone was detected once. The V gene is TRBV7-2, the J gene TRBJ2-5, with 7 bases fitting TRBD2. The closer fit of TRBJ2-7 to the DNA end suggests the J call may be wrong. CDR1 SGHTA and CDR2 FQGNSA come from the germline V gene. The CDR3 spans 17 residues. DNA of the CDR3: TGTGCCAGCAGCTTAGAGGCTAGCGGATGGGGCTCCTACGAGCAGTACTTC. Translated: CASSLEASGWGSYEQYF.

The J gene is TRBJ1-6, the V gene TRBV11-2, with D perhaps TRBD1 (6 bases). Germline V gene lookup returns CDR1 SGHAT and CDR2 FQNNGV. The CDR3 is made up of 17 amino acids. V dropped 3 bases and J dropped 0 bases, with 12 bases sitting between them. In nucleotides, the CDR3 is TGTGCCAGCAGCTTCCCCGGACAGTACTCCTATAATTCACCCCTCCACTTT. It encodes CASSFPGQYSYNSPLHF.

V usage is TRBV5-6 and J usage is TRBJ2-1; TRBD2 matches at 9 bases. The CDR3 is made up of 17 amino acids. Unmatched junction bases numbered 11, after V lost 0 bases and J lost 7 bases. Germline V CDR1 and CDR2: SGHDT, YYEEEE. For the CDR3, the DNA is TGTGCCAGCAGCTTGGAAGGGAGGCTAGCGGGGCGAAATGAGCAGTTCTTC. Protein: CASSLEGRLAGRNEQFF.

The chain has TRBV4-1 and TRBJ1-1, with D uncertain. Per germline, CDR1 MGHRA and CDR2 YSYEKL. V shed 1 base and J shed 3 bases, with 3 bases lying between them. The CDR3 totals 12 residues. The CDR3 region is CASSQVDTEAFF. DNA of the CDR3: TGCGCCAGCAGCCAAGTAGACACTGAAGCTTTCTTT.

V gene TRBV4-3 combines with J gene TRBJ1-2; D is undetermined. CDR3 size: 14 residues. Germline assignment: CDR1 LGHNA and CDR2 YSLEER. Trimming shortened V by 0 bases and J by 4 bases, and 9 bases separated the two germline ends. CDR3 loop: CASSQDARSYGYTF. The CDR3 region has the DNA TGCGCCAGCAGCCAAGATGCCCGAAGCTATGGCTACACCTTC.

The V gene is TRBV9, the J gene TRBJ2-2; TRBD1 might be the D (5 bases). The length of the CDR3 is 13 residues. The V gene lost 0 bases and the J gene lost 7 bases, with 7 bases spanning the gap. Germline V gives CDR1 SGDLS, CDR2 YYNGEE. CDR3 region: CASSVGGVGELFF. The CDR3 region has the DNA TGTGCCAGCAGCGTAGGGGGCGTCGGGGAGCTGTTTTTT.

This clone appeared once. V is TRBV13 and J is TRBJ2-4; D is perhaps TRBD2 (5 bases). Trimming removed 4 bases at V and 0 bases at J, with 10 bases between. Germline V gene sequence: CDR1 PRHDT, CDR2 FYEKMQ (reference sequence). The CDR3 is made up of 15 amino acids. DNA for the CDR3: TGTGCCAGCAGCTCTAGACTATTAGCCAAAAACATTCAGTACTTC. It is translated as CASSSRLLAKNIQYF.

CDR3 amino acids: CASTLGVGRSYEQYF. The CDR3 DNA reads TGTGCCAGCACCCTGGGAGTGGGTCGTTCCTACGAGCAGTACTTC. The chain couples TRBV28 to TRBJ2-7, with D perhaps matching TRBD2 (5 bases). Trimming removed 7 bases at V and 1 base at J, with 17 bases between. Germline loops: CDR1 MDHEN, CDR2 SYDVKM. The CDR3 has 15 amino acids.

The chain carries TRBV19 and TRBJ2-3; D perhaps matches TRBD1 (8 bases). Trimming removed 5 bases from V and 4 bases from J, with 16 bases in between. The CDR3 totals 15 residues. Looked up from germline, CDR1 is LNHDA and CDR2 is SQIVND (reference sequence). The CDR3 sequence is CASSPRTGRADTQYF. For the CDR3, the DNA is TGTGCCAGTAGTCCTAGGACAGGGAGGGCAGATACGCAGTATTTT.

This clone has a single count. The CDR3: CASSSSAAGPEQYF. In DNA form, the CDR3 reads TGTGCCAGCAGTTCATCCGCGGCGGGCCCCGAGCAGTACTTC. The V and J genes are TRBV28 and TRBJ2-7; D may be TRBD2 (5 bases). The V gene lost 4 bases and the J gene lost 6 bases, with 16 bases spanning the gap. The CDR3 totals 14 residues. Looked up from germline, CDR1 is MDHEN and CDR2 is SYDVKM.

The V and J genes are TRBV5-1 and TRBJ1-1; D possibly corresponds to TRBD1 (5 bases). This CDR3 has 13 amino acids. Germline CDR1 reads SGHRS; CDR2 reads YFSETQ. The V and J ends lost 5 bases and 0 bases respectively, with 8 bases between them. The CDR3 spells CASRGGMNTEAFF. In nucleotides, the CDR3 is TGCGCCAGCAGGGGGGGAATGAACACTGAAGCTTTCTTT.

The genes are TRBV18 and TRBJ1-2; possibly TRBD1 for D (5 bases). Trimming took off 3 bases at V and 0 bases at J, with 8 bases between the two ends. This CDR3 has 14 residues. From germline, CDR1 is KGHSH and CDR2 LQKENI. CDR3 nucleotides: TGTGCCAGCTCACCGTGGGACGCTAACTATGGCTACACCTTC. Protein sequence: CASSPWDANYGYTF.

The chain joins TRBV29-1 to TRBJ1-1; perhaps TRBD1 as D (6 bases). Germline CDR1 reads SQVTM; CDR2 reads ANQGSEA. The ends were cut back, 4 bases at V and 1 base at J, with 10 bases in the middle. The CDR3 loop spans 13 amino acids. Here the CDR3 reads CSVALQGNTEAFF. The CDR3 bases are TGCAGCGTTGCATTACAGGGGAACACTGAAGCTTTCTTT.

The V call is TRBV5-6, the J call TRBJ1-2, with D possibly being TRBD1 (6 bases). The CDR3 runs to 15 residues. V was cut by 7 bases and J by 3 bases, with 19 bases left in between. Germline-derived CDR1 and CDR2 are SGHDT and YYEEEE. The CDR3 bases are TGTGCCAGCCAGGACTTTGAACAGGGACACTATGGCTACACCTTC. Translated: CASQDFEQGHYGYTF.

CDR3 loop: CASSYDMGISYNEQFF. In DNA form, the CDR3 reads TGTGCCAGCAGTTACGATATGGGCATAAGTTACAATGAGCAGTTCTTC. The rearrangement joins TRBV6-5 to TRBJ2-1; D unclear. With 2 bases removed from V and 4 bases from J, the gap between germline ends came to 15 bases. CDR1 is MNHEY, CDR2 SVGAGI, per germline. The CDR3 runs 16 residues.

The gene calls are TRBV2 and TRBJ2-2, with unresolved D. Trimming stripped 9 bases from V and 1 base from J, with 9 bases between. The V gene's germline CDR1 is SNHLY and CDR2 FYNNEI. This CDR3 has 13 amino acids. CDR3 amino acids: CARVSQNTGELFF. DNA of the CDR3: TGTGCCAGGGTGTCGCAGAACACCGGGGAGCTGTTTTTT.

The chain couples TRBV27 to TRBJ2-1; D may be TRBD1 (5 bases). The CDR3 length is 15 residues. Trimming stripped 4 bases from V and 3 bases from J, with 13 bases between. Per germline, CDR1 MNHEY and CDR2 SMNVEV (reference sequence). The CDR3 coding sequence is TGTGCCAGCAGTTATCAGGGTACTTTCTACAATGAGCAGTTCTTC. This gives the protein CASSYQGTFYNEQFF.

This chain joins TRBV6-5 and TRBJ1-1; possible D gene TRBD1, 5 bases. The CDR3 consists of 13 residues. Trimming pared 1 base from V and 7 bases from J, leaving 10 bases between. From germline, CDR1 is MNHEY and CDR2 SVGAGI. The CDR3 nucleotides are TGTGCCAGCAGTTACTTGGGGCCCGTTGAAGCTTTCTTT. Amino acid sequence: CASSYLGPVEAFF.

This clone was seen a single time. The rearrangement uses TRBV27 and TRBJ2-2; tentative D call: TRBD1 (5 bases). V was clipped by 1 base and J by 6 bases, with 9 bases between them. This CDR3 is 14 amino acids long. Germline CDR1 reads MNHEY; CDR2 reads SMNVEV (reference sequence). Here the CDR3 reads CASSLLAGPGELFF. CDR3 coding DNA: TGTGCCAGCAGTTTATTAGCAGGGCCCGGGGAGCTGTTTTTT.

This chain uses TRBV7-2 with TRBJ2-7, with D possibly matching TRBD2 (6 bases). The length of the CDR3 is 14 residues. The germline V gene encodes CDR1 SGHTA and CDR2 FQGNSA. Trimming stripped 3 bases from V and 2 bases from J, with 11 bases between. CDR3 DNA sequence: TGTGCCAGCAGCTTCGGGGGATTCGCCTACGAGCAGTACTTC. This gives the protein CASSFGGFAYEQYF.

V and J are TRBV9 and TRBJ1-2; maybe TRBD1 (5 bases). V shed 4 bases and J shed 5 bases, with 15 bases lying between them. Germline lookup yields CDR1 SGDLS and CDR2 YYNGEE. The length of the CDR3 is 14 residues. Here the CDR3 reads CASSPLNEGYGYTF. The CDR3 DNA reads as TGTGCCAGCAGCCCTCTGAATGAGGGGTATGGCTACACCTTC.

This CDR3 is CASSLEGTEAFF. CDR3 in DNA: TGTGCCAGCAGCTTGGAAGGCACTGAAGCTTTCTTT. V and J are TRBV5-6 and TRBJ1-1; the D is unclear. V shed 0 bases and J shed 4 bases, with 4 bases lying between them. This CDR3 contains 12 residues. The V gene's germline CDR1 is SGHDT and CDR2 YYEEEE.

A single count supports this clone. This chain uses TRBV4-3 with TRBJ2-2; D unclear. V lost 1 base, J lost 4 bases, and 7 bases lay in between. The CDR3 contains 14 residues. The germline V gene encodes CDR1 LGHNA and CDR2 YSLEER. In nucleotides, the CDR3 is TGCGCCAGCAGCCAAGTCGGGTCCACCGGGGAGCTGTTTTTT. It yields the protein CASSQVGSTGELFF.

The chain is built from TRBV7-2 and TRBJ2-7; D might be TRBD1 or TRBD2, each matching 5 bases. Germline CDR1 reads SGHTA; CDR2 reads FQGNSA. CDR3 length equals 16 residues. Trimming took off 5 bases at V and 2 bases at J, with 19 bases between the two ends. The CDR3 nucleotides are TGTGCCAGCAGCCGACCGGGACGGACCCCCACCTACGAGCAGTACTTC. Its translation: CASSRPGRTPTYEQYF.